Detailed here is one T cell receptor beta chain. The target antigen is unknown. This sample is part of a study of post-analysis software for immune sequencing data. Study outcomes and limitations: Those with multiple sclerosis, the patient group, showed significantly lower normalized Chao1 diversity than controls. In patients, about 5 TRBV segments were more frequent than in controls, with TRBV5-6, TRBV5-1 and TRBV20-1 among them.

The CDR3 is 15 amino acids. Losses at the gene ends were 6 bases for V and 8 bases for J; bases not matched to a gene: 7. Germline V gives CDR1 SGHRS, CDR2 YFSETQ. Libraries were made from TCR beta cDNA, and they carried unique molecular identifiers. TCRdb re-called the PCR reads with MiXCR, one entry per CDR3 protein. The sample includes some 700,000 distinct CDR3 sequences, 55% to 60% seen only once; the top ten take approximately 11%. The sequencing sample was made of blood. The receptor was derived from a girl aged 2 to 10 with multiple sclerosis. The chain uses TRBV5-1 and TRBJ2-1; TRBD2 agrees at 14 bases. The CDR3 loop is CASNVGLAGEDEQFF. The CDR3 DNA sequence: TGCGCCAGCAATGTGGGACTAGCGGGAGAGGATGAGCAGTTCTTC.